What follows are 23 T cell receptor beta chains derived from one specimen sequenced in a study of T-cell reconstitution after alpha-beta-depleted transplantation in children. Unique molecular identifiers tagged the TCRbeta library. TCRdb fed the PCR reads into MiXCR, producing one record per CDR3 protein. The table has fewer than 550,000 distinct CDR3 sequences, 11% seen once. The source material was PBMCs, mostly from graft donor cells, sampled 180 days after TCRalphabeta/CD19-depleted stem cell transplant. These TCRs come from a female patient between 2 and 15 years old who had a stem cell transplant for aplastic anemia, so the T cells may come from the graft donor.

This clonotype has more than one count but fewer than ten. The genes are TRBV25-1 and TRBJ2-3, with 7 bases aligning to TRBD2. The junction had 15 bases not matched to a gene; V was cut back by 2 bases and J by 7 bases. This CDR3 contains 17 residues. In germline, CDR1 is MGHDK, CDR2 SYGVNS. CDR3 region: CASSEKGTIIPSNTQYF. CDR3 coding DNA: TGTGCCAGCAGTGAAAAGGGGACTATTATCCCCTCGAATACGCAGTATTTT.

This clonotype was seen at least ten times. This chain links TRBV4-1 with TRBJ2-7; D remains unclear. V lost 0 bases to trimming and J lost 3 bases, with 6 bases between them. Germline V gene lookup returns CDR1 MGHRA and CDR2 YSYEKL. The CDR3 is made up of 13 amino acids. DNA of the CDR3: TGCGCCAGCAGCCAAGAACAGTTCTACGAGCAGTACGTC. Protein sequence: CASSQEQFYEQYV.

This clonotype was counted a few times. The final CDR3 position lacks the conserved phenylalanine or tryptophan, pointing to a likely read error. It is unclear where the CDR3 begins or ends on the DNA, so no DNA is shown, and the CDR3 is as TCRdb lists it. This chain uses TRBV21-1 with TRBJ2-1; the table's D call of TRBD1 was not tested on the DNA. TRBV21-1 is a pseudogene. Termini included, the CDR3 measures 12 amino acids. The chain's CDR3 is CASRSKGAGGLA.

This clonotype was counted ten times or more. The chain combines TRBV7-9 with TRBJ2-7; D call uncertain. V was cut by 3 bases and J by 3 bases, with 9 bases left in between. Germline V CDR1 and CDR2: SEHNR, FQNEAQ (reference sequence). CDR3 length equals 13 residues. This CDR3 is CASSFRTDYEQYV. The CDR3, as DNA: TGTGCCAGCAGCTTCAGGACGGACTACGAGCAGTACGTC.

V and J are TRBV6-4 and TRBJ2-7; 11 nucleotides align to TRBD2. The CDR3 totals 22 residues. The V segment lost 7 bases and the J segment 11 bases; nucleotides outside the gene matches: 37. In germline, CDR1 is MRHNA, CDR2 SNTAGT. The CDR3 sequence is CASITGIGLTSGIPGPPGGEYV. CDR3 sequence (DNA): TGTGCCAGCATCACTGGGATCGGGCTGACTAGCGGGATTCCGGGGCCGCCCGGCGGGGAGTACGTC.

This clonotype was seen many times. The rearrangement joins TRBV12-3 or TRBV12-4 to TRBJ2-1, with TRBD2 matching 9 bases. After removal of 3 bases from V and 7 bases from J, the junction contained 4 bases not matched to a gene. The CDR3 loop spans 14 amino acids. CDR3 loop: CASSFPGLANEQFF. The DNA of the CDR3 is TGTGCCAGCAGTTTCCCGGGACTAGCAAATGAGCAGTTCTTC.

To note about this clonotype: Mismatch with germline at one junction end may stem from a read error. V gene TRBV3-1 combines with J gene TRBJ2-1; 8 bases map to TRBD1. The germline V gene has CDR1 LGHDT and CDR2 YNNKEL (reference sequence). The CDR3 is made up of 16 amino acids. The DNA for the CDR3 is TGTGCCAGCGGCCAAGAGAGACAGGGGTCGAAGAATGAGCAGTTCTTC. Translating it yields CASGQERQGSKNEQFF.

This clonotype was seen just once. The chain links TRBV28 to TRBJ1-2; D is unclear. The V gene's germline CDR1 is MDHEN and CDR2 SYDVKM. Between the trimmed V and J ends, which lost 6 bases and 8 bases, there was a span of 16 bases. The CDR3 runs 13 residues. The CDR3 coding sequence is TGTGCCAGCAGACTATCAGCGTTAAGAGGCTACACCTTC. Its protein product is CASRLSALRGYTF.

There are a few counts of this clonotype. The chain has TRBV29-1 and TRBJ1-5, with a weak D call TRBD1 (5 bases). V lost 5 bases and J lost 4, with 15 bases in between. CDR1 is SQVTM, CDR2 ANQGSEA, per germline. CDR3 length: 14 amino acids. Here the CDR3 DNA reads TGCAGCGTTTGTTTGACAGCAGCTAATCAGCCCCAGCATTTT. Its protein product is CSVCLTAANQPQHF.

DNA of the CDR3: TGTGCCAGCAGTGAAGTGGGGAGGAAGAGTGAAAAACTGTTTTTT. Translating gives CASSEVGRKSEKLFF. The chain links TRBV25-1 to TRBJ1-4; unclear D gene. The V end was cut by 2 bases, the J end by 7 bases, with 14 bases between. The CDR3 has 15 residues. In germline, CDR1 is MGHDK, CDR2 SYGVNS.

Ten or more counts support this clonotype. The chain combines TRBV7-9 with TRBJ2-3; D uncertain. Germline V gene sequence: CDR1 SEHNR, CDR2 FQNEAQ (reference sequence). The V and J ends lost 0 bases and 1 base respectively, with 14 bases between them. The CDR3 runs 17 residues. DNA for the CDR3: TGTGCCAGCAGCTTAGCGATGGTATTAGCTGGCACAGATACGCAGTATTTT. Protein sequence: CASSLAMVLAGTDTQYF.

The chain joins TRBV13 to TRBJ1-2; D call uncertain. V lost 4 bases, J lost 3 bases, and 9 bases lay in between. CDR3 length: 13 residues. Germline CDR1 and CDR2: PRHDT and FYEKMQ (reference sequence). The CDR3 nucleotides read TGTGCCAGCAGCTCTATCAACTACTATGGCTACACCTTC. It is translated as CASSSINYYGYTF.

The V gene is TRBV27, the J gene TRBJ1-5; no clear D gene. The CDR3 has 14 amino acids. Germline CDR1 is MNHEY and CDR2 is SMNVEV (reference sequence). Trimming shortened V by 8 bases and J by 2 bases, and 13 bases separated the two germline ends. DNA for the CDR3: TGTGCCAGCGGGATGGTAGATGGCAATCAGCCCCAGCATTTT. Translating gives CASGMVDGNQPQHF.

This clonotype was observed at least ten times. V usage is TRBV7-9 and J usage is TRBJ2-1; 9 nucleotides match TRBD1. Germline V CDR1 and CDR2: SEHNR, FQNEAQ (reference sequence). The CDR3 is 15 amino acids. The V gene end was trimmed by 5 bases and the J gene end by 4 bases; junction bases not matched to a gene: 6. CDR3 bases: TGTGCCAGCAGCACAACCGGGACAGGGTACAATGAGCAGTTCTTC. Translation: CASSTTGTGYNEQFF.

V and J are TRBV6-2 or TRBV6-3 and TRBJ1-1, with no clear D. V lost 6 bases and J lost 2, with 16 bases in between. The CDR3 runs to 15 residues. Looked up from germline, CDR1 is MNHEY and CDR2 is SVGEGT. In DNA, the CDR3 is TGTGCCAGCAGGGCCCCCTACGGAATAAACACTGAAGCTTTCTTT. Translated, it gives CASRAPYGINTEAFF.

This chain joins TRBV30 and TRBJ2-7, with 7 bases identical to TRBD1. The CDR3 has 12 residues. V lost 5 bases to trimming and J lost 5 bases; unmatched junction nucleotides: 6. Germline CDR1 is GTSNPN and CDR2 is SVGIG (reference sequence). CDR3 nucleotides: TGTGCCTGGGACAGGGTAGGGGACGAGCAGTACTTC. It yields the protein CAWDRVGDEQYF.

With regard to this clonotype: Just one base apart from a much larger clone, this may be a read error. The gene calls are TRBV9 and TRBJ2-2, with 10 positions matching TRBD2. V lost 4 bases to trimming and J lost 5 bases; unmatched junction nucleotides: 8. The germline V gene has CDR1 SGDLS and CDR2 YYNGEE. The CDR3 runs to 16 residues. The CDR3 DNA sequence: TGTGCCAGCAGCCGAGTAGCGGGAGGCGTTACCGGGGAGCTGTTTTTT. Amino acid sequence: CASSRVAGGVTGELFF.

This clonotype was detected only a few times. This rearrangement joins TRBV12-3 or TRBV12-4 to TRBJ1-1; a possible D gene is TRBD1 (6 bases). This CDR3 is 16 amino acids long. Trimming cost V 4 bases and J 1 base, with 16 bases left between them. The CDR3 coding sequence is TGTGCCAGCAGTTACGACCAGGGGTTGGGGAACACTGAAGCTTTCTTT. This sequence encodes CASSYDQGLGNTEAFF.

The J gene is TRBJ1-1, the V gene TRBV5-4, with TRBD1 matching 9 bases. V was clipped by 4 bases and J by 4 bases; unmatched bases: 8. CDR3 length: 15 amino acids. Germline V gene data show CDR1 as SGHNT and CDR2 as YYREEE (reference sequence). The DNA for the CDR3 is TGTGCCAGCAGCCTTGGGGGACAGGGAGGCACTGAAGCTTTCTTT. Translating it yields CASSLGGQGGTEAFF.

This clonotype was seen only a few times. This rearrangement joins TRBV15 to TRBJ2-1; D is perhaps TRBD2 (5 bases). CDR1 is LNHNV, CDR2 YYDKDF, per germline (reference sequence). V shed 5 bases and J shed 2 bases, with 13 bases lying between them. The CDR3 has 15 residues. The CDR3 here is CATSAREPTYNEQFF. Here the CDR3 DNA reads TGTGCCACCAGCGCGAGGGAACCCACCTACAATGAGCAGTTCTTC.

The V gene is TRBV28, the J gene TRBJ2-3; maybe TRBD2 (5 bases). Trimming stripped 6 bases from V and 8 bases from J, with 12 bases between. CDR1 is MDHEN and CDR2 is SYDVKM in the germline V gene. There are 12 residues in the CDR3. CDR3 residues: CASRVPAGTQYF. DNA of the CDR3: TGTGCCAGCAGGGTTCCCGCGGGTACGCAGTATTTT.

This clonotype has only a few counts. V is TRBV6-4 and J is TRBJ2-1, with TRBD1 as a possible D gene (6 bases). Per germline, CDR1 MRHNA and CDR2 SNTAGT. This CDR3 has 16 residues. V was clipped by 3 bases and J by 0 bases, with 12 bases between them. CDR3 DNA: TGTGCCAGCAGTGAAGAAGGACAGCTCTCCTACAATGAGCAGTTCTTC. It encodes CASSEEGQLSYNEQFF.

CDR3 nucleotides: TGTGCCAGCAGCGGTAAGGGGACGACTGGAAACACCATATATTTT. It specifies CASSGKGTTGNTIYF. The rearrangement uses TRBV7-2 and TRBJ1-3; a possible D gene is TRBD1 (5 bases). This CDR3 spans 15 amino acids. In germline, CDR1 is SGHTA, CDR2 FQGNSA. Trimming pared 5 bases from V and 2 bases from J, leaving 13 bases between.